The 20 T cell receptor beta chains given below trace back to one sample, sequenced in a study of CD8+CD57+ T cells in acquired aplastic anemia. Patients chosen for sequencing had shown CD8+CD57+ cell expansion by flow cytometry. Genomic DNA provided the template from which TCR beta VDJ and CDR3 profiles were obtained. TCRdb reprocessed the reads with MiXCR, giving one entry per CDR3 protein. The data contain 200,000 to 250,000 distinct CDR3 sequences, around three fifths of them seen just once; the ten biggest clones take up about 60%. Sequencing input: sorted CD4+, CD8+, or CD8+CD57+ T cells (not recorded which) from PBMCs. Receptors were obtained from a human donor with aplastic anemia.

The chain employs TRBV18 and TRBJ2-3; D is unclear. The CDR3 extends over 14 amino acids. CDR1 is KGHSH, CDR2 LQKENI, per germline. V gave up 2 bases and J gave up 4 bases, with 10 bases separating them. The CDR3 spells CASSPVRSADTQYF. The CDR3 bases are TGTGCCAGCTCACCAGTTCGGTCGGCAGATACGCAGTATTTT.

Ten or more counts support this clonotype. The rearrangement uses TRBV20-1 and TRBJ2-7; either TRBD1 or TRBD2 may supply D (5 bases each). V was cut by 3 bases and J by 3 bases, with 15 bases left in between. This CDR3 comprises 14 residues. Germline lookup yields CDR1 DFQATT and CDR2 SNEGSKA (reference sequence). The CDR3: CSARGLEGIYEQYF. The CDR3 DNA sequence: TGCAGTGCTAGGGGGCTAGAGGGGATCTACGAGCAGTACTTC.

The chain carries TRBV2 and TRBJ2-5; TRBD1 agrees at 9 bases. Germline loops: CDR1 SNHLY, CDR2 FYNNEI. The CDR3 is 14 residues long. J was trimmed by 4 bases and V by 6 bases; bases with no gene match: 6. CDR3 nucleotide sequence: TGTGCCAGCAGACAGGGGGCGTCGGGAGAGACCCAGTACTTC. As protein: CASRQGASGETQYF. The full variable domain, with the rest looked up from reference TRBV2 and TRBJ2-5, is EPEVTQTPSHQVTQMGQEVILRCVPISNHLYFYWYRQILGQKVEFLVSFYNNEISEKSEIFDDQFSVERPDGSNFTLKIRSTKLEDSAMYFCASRQGASGETQYFGPGTRLLVL.

V usage is TRBV9 and J usage is TRBJ2-7; a weak D match, TRBD1 (7 bases). The CDR3 contains 14 residues. Germline values: CDR1 SGDLS, CDR2 YYNGEE. Trimming removed 2 bases at V and 2 bases at J, with 11 bases between. DNA for the CDR3: TGTGCCAGCAGCGTGGGCAGGGGGGCCTACGAGCAGTACTTC. Protein: CASSVGRGAYEQYF.

Only one count was recorded for this clonotype. The gene calls are TRBV7-9 and TRBJ2-7, with D possibly being TRBD1 (6 bases). CDR3 length equals 13 residues. Germline V gives CDR1 SEHNR, CDR2 FQNEAQ (reference sequence). V lost 5 bases to trimming and J lost 3 bases, with 11 bases between them. In nucleotides, the CDR3 is TGTGCCAGCAGCGCAGGGGTCGACTACGAGCAGTACTTC. Its translation is CASSAGVDYEQYF. The whole variable domain, remainder taken from reference TRBV7-9 and TRBJ2-7, is DTGVSQNPRHKITKRGQNVTFRCDPISEHNRLYWYRQTLGQGPEFLTYFQNEAQLEKSRLLSDRFSAERPKGSFSTLEIQRTEQGDSAMYLCASSAGVDYEQYFGPGTRLTVT.

The V and J genes are TRBV5-1 and TRBJ1-4; 8 nucleotides match TRBD1. CDR1 and CDR2 (germline): SGHRS, YFSETQ. The CDR3 totals 14 residues. Germline trimming cut 3 bases from V and 7 bases from J; bases unmatched to any gene: 5. The CDR3, as DNA: TGCGCCAGCAGCTCACAGGGGGAAGGTGAAAAACTGTTTTTT. It encodes CASSSQGEGEKLFF.

This clonotype was found a few times. The rearrangement links TRBV28 to TRBJ2-7; D not certain. V dropped 1 base and J dropped 6 bases, with 4 bases sitting between them. Germline V gives CDR1 MDHEN, CDR2 SYDVKM. The CDR3 consists of 11 residues. Written as DNA, the CDR3 is TGTGCCAGCAGTTTATCGGGCGAGCAGTACTTC. Its protein is CASSLSGEQYF.

This clonotype turned up a few times. This chain links TRBV7-8 with TRBJ1-2; no clear D. V was trimmed by 3 bases and J by 2 bases, leaving 13 bases between them. The CDR3 sequence is 15 residues long. CDR1 is SGHVS, CDR2 FQNEAQ, per germline. The CDR3 sequence: CASSFEEARNYGYTF. The CDR3 nucleotides are TGTGCCAGCAGCTTTGAGGAGGCACGGAACTATGGCTACACCTTC.

This clonotype is a singleton in its sample. V and J are TRBV20-1 and TRBJ1-5; perhaps TRBD1 as D (6 bases). V gave up 5 bases and J gave up 4 bases, with 15 bases separating them. CDR3 length: 14 amino acids. CDR1 and CDR2 from the germline V gene are DFQATT and SNEGSKA (reference sequence). CDR3 DNA sequence: TGCAGTGCTCCACAGGGAAACCTAAATCAGCCCCAGCATTTT. Translating gives CSAPQGNLNQPQHF.

This clonotype was seen more than once but under ten times. The V and J genes are TRBV29-1 and TRBJ1-2, with a tentative D call TRBD1 (5 bases). Trimming shortened V by 0 bases and J by 3 bases, and 14 bases separated the two germline ends. The CDR3 has 15 residues. CDR1 and CDR2 from the germline V gene are SQVTM and ANQGSEA. Here the CDR3 DNA reads TGCAGCGTTGAAGATCCATTCGGGACGGACTATGGCTACACCTTC. Translating gives CSVEDPFGTDYGYTF.

This chain connects TRBV4-2 to TRBJ2-1; 7 nucleotides line up with TRBD2. This CDR3 region has 15 residues. V lost 1 base and J lost 15; bases outside the gene matches: 15. Germline loops: CDR1 LGHNA, CDR2 YNFKEQ. The CDR3 DNA follows: TGTGCCAGCAGCCAAGTGGCTTCAGAGAGCGGGGCTCGGTTCTTC. This sequence encodes CASSQVASESGARFF.

This clonotype has a count of ten or more. This chain links TRBV20-1 with TRBJ2-1, with 11 bases matching TRBD2. The CDR3 has 15 amino acids. V was pared by 1 base and J by 9 bases, with 8 bases of the junction left unmatched. The germline CDR1 and CDR2 sequences are DFQATT and SNEGSKA (reference sequence). The chain's CDR3 is CSARGDGLAGVEQFF. The DNA for the CDR3 is TGCAGTGCTAGAGGGGACGGACTAGCGGGTGTTGAGCAGTTCTTC.

The rearrangement joins TRBV24-1 to TRBJ2-2; D is ambiguous. This CDR3 is built from 11 residues. Trimming cost V 5 bases and J 5 bases, with 2 bases left between them. Per germline, CDR1 KGHDR and CDR2 SFDVKD. The CDR3 loop reads CATSGTGELFF. The CDR3 nucleotides are TGTGCCACCAGTGGGACCGGGGAGCTGTTTTTT.

The chain has TRBV14 and TRBJ1-4; TRBD1 matches at 10 bases. The CDR3 loop spans 14 amino acids. The germline V gene encodes CDR1 SGHDN and CDR2 FVKESK. V trimming: 5 bases; J trimming: 6 bases; junction bases outside the gene matches: 3. CDR3 DNA: TGTGCCAGCAGCACCGGGACAGGGGATGAAAAACTGTTTTTT. It yields the protein CASSTGTGDEKLFF.

CDR3 residues: CASSSRRDGSYEQYF. The CDR3 DNA reads as TGTGCCAGCAGCTCTCGACGGGACGGATCCTACGAGCAGTACTTC. The V call is TRBV7-2, the J call TRBJ2-7; D may correspond to TRBD1 or TRBD2 (5 bases each). CDR1 and CDR2 from the germline V gene are SGHTA and FQGNSA. There are 15 residues in the CDR3. Trimming removed 4 bases at V and 1 base at J, with 14 bases between. The full variable domain, in which reference TRBV7-2 and TRBJ2-7 provide the parts outside the CDR3, is GAGVSQSPSNKVTEKGKDVELRCDPISGHTALYWYRQSLGQGLEFLIYFQGNSAPDKSGLPSDRFSAERTGGSVSTLTIQRTQQEDSAVYLCASSSRRDGSYEQYFGPGTRLTVT.

The chain employs TRBV9 and TRBJ2-7; TRBD2 aligns across 10 bases. The CDR3 runs 14 residues. Germline lookup yields CDR1 SGDLS and CDR2 YYNGEE. V gave up 3 bases and J gave up 6 bases; unmatched junction bases: 6. CDR3 DNA: TGTGCCAGCAGCGGAACTAGCGGGACAAGCGAGCAGTACTTC. This gives the protein CASSGTSGTSEQYF.

This clonotype has at least ten counts. The chain links TRBV6-1 to TRBJ2-7; no clear D gene. Trimming removed 0 bases at V and 7 bases at J, with 10 bases between. This CDR3 is built from 13 residues. From germline, CDR1 is MNHNS and CDR2 SASEGT. CDR3 in amino acids: CASSEAQEKEQYV. The CDR3 DNA reads TGTGCCAGCAGTGAAGCGCAAGAGAAGGAGCAGTACGTC.

The gene calls are TRBV6-5 and TRBJ1-6; a possible D gene is TRBD1 (6 bases). The CDR3 has 15 amino acids. V dropped 2 bases and J dropped 10 bases, with 15 bases sitting between them. Per the germline V gene, CDR1 is MNHEY and CDR2 is SVGAGI. The chain's CDR3 is CASSYATGRLSPLHF. Written as DNA, the CDR3 is TGTGCCAGCAGTTACGCGACAGGTCGGCTCTCACCCCTCCACTTT.

The V gene is TRBV7-2, the J gene TRBJ1-1, with 7 positions matching TRBD1. CDR3 size: 13 residues. Germline trimming cut 2 bases from V and 7 bases from J; bases unmatched to any gene: 4. In germline, CDR1 is SGHTA, CDR2 FQGNSA. The CDR3 spells CASSLTGQLEAFF. The CDR3 DNA follows: TGTGCCAGCAGCTTAACGGGACAGCTTGAAGCTTTCTTT.

This clonotype was detected a few times. J is TRBJ2-7 and V is TRBV19; 10 bases are shared with TRBD2. The V segment lost 5 bases and the J segment 5 bases; nucleotides outside the gene matches: 6. The V gene's germline CDR1 is LNHDA and CDR2 SQIVND (reference sequence). The CDR3 runs 14 residues. The CDR3 spells CASSLAGDRNEQYF. Written as DNA, the CDR3 is TGTGCCAGTAGTCTAGCGGGAGACCGGAACGAGCAGTACTTC.